This T cell receptor beta chain was identified during a study of cytomegalovirus exposure and HLA in healthy donors. Study overall: Inside one of the first data releases sat some 85 million unique TCRs taken from HLA-typed donors. Researchers found that approximately 85% of some 400 genotyped donors fell within the Caucasian-associated ancestry cluster.

Trimming left V 5 bases short and J 1 base short, with 17 bases between. The CDR3 has 16 residues. The germline gives CDR1 SEHNR, CDR2 FQNEAQ (reference sequence). 13 Jbeta primers and 60 Vbeta primers were used for the PCR. The method was immunoSEQ multiplex PCR; TCRdb's version includes in-frame clones alone and lacks a portion of them. The sample holds a few hundred thousand clones, 92% seen once. This clone has more than one count but fewer than ten. V is TRBV7-9 and J is TRBJ1-1; a possible D gene is TRBD1 (5 bases). The specimen sequenced was PBMCs. This receptor was taken from a girl between 2 and 10 years old in good health and CMV-seronegative. Here the CDR3 DNA reads TGTGCCAGCAGCCCCTGGAGGGGTAAGACGAACACTGAAGCTTTCTTT. It yields the protein CASSPWRGKTNTEAFF.